This T cell receptor beta chain was identified during a study of T cell changes during pregnancy in multiple sclerosis. V trimming: 5 bases; J trimming: 2 bases; junction bases outside the gene matches: 4. The germline gives CDR1 MGHRA, CDR2 YSYEKL. This CDR3 is 14 amino acids long. Repertoires were generated with immunoSEQ multiplex PCR, while TCRdb's copy carries only in-frame clones and drops some. Here the sample spans approximately 93,000 clones, approximately 90% being singletons. V gene TRBV4-1 combines with J gene TRBJ2-5, with TRBD2 matching over 8 bases. Sequencing used peripheral blood, obtained in the first trimester of pregnancy. The clonotype was recovered from a female donor in good health, enrolled as a control in a pregnancy study. The CDR3 spells CASSFTSGQETQYF. The CDR3 DNA is TGCGCCAGCAGCTTTACTAGCGGTCAAGAGACCCAGTACTTC.